The entry below gives a single TCR beta chain sequence along with its context. Sequenced by immunoSEQ multiplex PCR; TCRdb stores in-frame clones only, minus some. The sample shows 110,000 or so clones, 85% to 95% of them seen only once. Per germline, CDR1 LNHDA and CDR2 SQIVND (reference sequence). Between the trimmed V and J ends, which lost 4 bases and 0 bases, there was a span of 24 bases. The CDR3 sequence is 19 residues long. This sample is part of a study of T cell changes during pregnancy in multiple sclerosis. J is TRBJ1-2 and V is TRBV19, with D perhaps matching TRBD1 (5 bases). Sample: peripheral blood, taken before pregnancy. The TCR was taken from a female donor with multiple sclerosis, enrolled in a pregnancy study. CDR3 coding DNA: TGTGCCAGTAGTACGATCGACCCCCAGGAGCCGGGGGCTAACTATGGCTACACCTTC. It codes for CASSTIDPQEPGANYGYTF.